This TCR beta chain was sequenced in a study of T cells in Graves' hyperthyroidism and ophthalmopathy. General observations from the study: Most expanded thyroid clonotypes above 0.001 also appeared in blood.

Authors of the study amplified TCR beta CDR3 regions from RNA transcripts. HTBI primers were employed in a first-round RT-PCR of the TCR CDR3. MiXCR was run by TCRdb on the multiplex PCR reads, yielding one entry per CDR3 protein. Of around 380,000 distinct CDR3 sequences in the sample, approximately 12% were seen once. Deletions cut 4 bases from V and 0 bases from J, with 14 bases between. This CDR3 contains 16 residues. Aged 18 to 65, the patients had hyperthyroidism that was newly diagnosed and had lasted under 2 months. Diagnoses were made from clinical symptoms, serum measures (thyroxine and TRAb), thyroid ultrasound and orbital computed tomography. The PBMCs were taken from roughly 10 ml of fresh peripheral blood. This clonotype was detected many times. Its specificity is unknown.

The gene calls are TRBV12-3 or TRBV12-4 and TRBJ2-3; D might be TRBD1 (6 bases). This sequence originates from a man younger than 40 with Graves' hyperthyroidism that later progressed to Graves' ophthalmopathy. The sequenced sample consisted of blood. The CDR3 here is CASSYRDTGSTDTQYF. CDR3 coding DNA: TGTGCCAGCAGTTACCGGGACACCGGGAGCACAGATACGCAGTATTTT.